This T cell receptor beta chain was identified in a study of blood T cells in healthy people across ages. Study-level points and caveats: Comparison with aged donors showed that long-lived donors had more naive CD4+ cells and higher diversity.

The CDR3 contains 13 residues. The germline V and J ends were trimmed by 4 bases and 6 bases, with 14 bases remaining between them. CDR1 SQVTM and CDR2 ANQGSEA come from the germline V gene. With a J-beta primer mix and a sample-barcoded 5' primer, a second PCR ran 7 to 11 cycles. Using its own MiXCR run on the 5' RACE reads, TCRdb lists one record per CDR3 protein. The table shows 1.5 million to 2 million distinct CDR3 sequences, with around 50% occurring only once. On this clonotype itself: The target antigen is unknown.

The source material was blood. The J gene is TRBJ2-3, the V gene TRBV29-1, with a weak D call TRBD1 (5 bases). The clonotype was recovered from a middle-aged woman in good health. The CDR3 coding sequence is TGCAGCGTTGGGGATGAACAGGTGGATACGCAGTATTTT. It codes for CSVGDEQVDTQYF.